These 2 T cell receptor beta chains originate from one sample sequenced in a study of tumour-infiltrating T cells in Burkitt lymphoma. The assay was immunoSEQ multiplex PCR, and TCRdb's table has in-frame clones only and misses some. The sample includes approximately 15,000 clones, around four fifths of them seen just once. Sequencing was carried out using tumor tissue. The receptor source for this set is a human donor with diffuse large B-cell lymphoma.

This chain links TRBV7-9 with TRBJ1-2; 10 nucleotides match TRBD1. Looked up from germline, CDR1 is SEHNR and CDR2 is FQNEAQ (reference sequence). This CDR3 comprises 17 residues. V was clipped by 4 bases and J by 8 bases; unmatched bases: 16. The CDR3 nucleotides read TGTGCCAGCAGCTCGGGGACAGGGGCGGACCTTTGGGGGGGCTACACCTTC. Translated, it gives CASSSGTGADLWGGYTF. The full variable domain, rest sourced from reference TRBV7-9 and TRBJ1-2, is DTGVSQNPRHKITKRGQNVTFRCDPISEHNRLYWYRQTLGQGPEFLTYFQNEAQLEKSRLLSDRFSAERPKGSFSTLEIQRTEQGDSAMYLCASSSGTGADLWGGYTFGSGTRLTVV.

This clone showed up just a few times. V gene TRBV7-2 combines with J gene TRBJ2-1; 10 nucleotides align to TRBD1. CDR3 length: 15 amino acids. After removal of 2 bases from V and 5 bases from J, the junction contained 3 bases not matched to a gene. Germline lookup yields CDR1 SGHTA and CDR2 FQGNSA. The DNA of the CDR3 is TGTGCCAGCAGCTTAATGGGACAGGGGAACAATGAGCAGTTCTTC. It yields the protein CASSLMGQGNNEQFF.